The sequence of this T cell receptor beta chain was determined in a study of cytomegalovirus exposure and HLA in healthy donors. The study, taken as a whole, reports: Sequences of the TCR beta chain were said to predict the HLA-A and HLA-B alleles of most subjects accurately.

PCR amplification relied on 60 Vbeta primers (plus 13 Jbeta primers). Only in-frame clones appear in the TCRdb table, and some are missing; sequencing was by immunoSEQ multiplex PCR. The sample lists around 120,000 clones, 60% to 85% occurring once. The CDR3 has 15 residues. CDR1 is SGDLS, CDR2 YYNGEE, per germline. The V end was cut by 0 bases, the J end by 4 bases, with 11 bases between. Of note for this clone: Antigen unknown.

The sequence was collected from a woman in her 40s in good health and CMV-seropositive. The sample taken for sequencing was PBMCs. V gene TRBV9 combines with J gene TRBJ2-1; no definite D call. CDR3 DNA sequence: TGTGCCAGCAGCGTAGTGATTGGGCCTTACAATGAGCAGTTCTTC. This translates into CASSVVIGPYNEQFF.